This entry lists 3 T cell receptor beta chains sequenced from one sample in a study of blood T cell repertoires in COVID-19 (dated by TCRdb to 2018 to 2021). The library came from the immunoSEQ multiplex PCR assay. TCRdb holds this immuneACCESS table with in-frame rearrangements only. Some clones are missing; in checked studies, unresolved V genes explain under half, and the rest has no known cause. The sample table contains 150,000 to 200,000 clones; only one count was recorded for approximately 84% of them. Around 13% of the sample belongs to the ten largest clones. Sample: peripheral blood. These receptors were taken from an elderly woman with acute or convalescent COVID-19.

The genes are TRBV5-1 and TRBJ1-2; weak D call: TRBD1 (5 bases). Germline V lookup: CDR1 SGHRS, CDR2 YFSETQ. The CDR3 extends over 14 amino acids. V lost 0 bases, J lost 4 bases, and 10 bases lay in between. The CDR3 loop reads CASSLGQKGYGYTF. In nucleotides, the CDR3 is TGCGCCAGCAGCTTGGGACAGAAAGGCTATGGCTACACCTTC. The full variable domain, completed using reference TRBV5-1 and TRBJ1-2, is KAGVTQTPRYLIKTRGQQVTLSCSPISGHRSVSWYQQTPGQGLQFLFEYFSETQRNKGNFPGRFSGRQFSNSRSEMNVSTLELGDSALYLCASSLGQKGYGYTFGSGTRLTVV.

The table lists this clone with a few counts. The chain is built from TRBV5-1 and TRBJ2-3, with 7 bases identical to TRBD2. CDR1 and CDR2 from the germline V gene are SGHRS and YFSETQ. V shed 0 bases and J 4 bases; nucleotides not matched to a gene: 8. The CDR3 totals 16 residues. The CDR3 DNA is TGCGCCAGCAGCTTGGGGGCGGGAGCGATTGCAGATACGCAGTATTTT. Protein product: CASSLGAGAIADTQYF.

The V call is TRBV11-3, the J call TRBJ2-2, with 8 bases fitting TRBD1. V shed 2 bases and J 2 bases; nucleotides not matched to a gene: 4. CDR1 and CDR2 from the germline V gene are SGHNT and YENEEA. The CDR3 is 16 residues long. The CDR3 sequence: CASSLLTGGNTGELFF. The CDR3 nucleotides read TGTGCCAGCAGCTTATTAACAGGGGGTAACACCGGGGAGCTGTTTTTT.